This record concerns one TCR beta chain sequence. No antigen is known for it. This sample was included in a study of cytomegalovirus exposure and HLA in healthy donors. Study outcomes and limitations: In a later analysis, an Asian-associated ancestry cluster reportedly showed fewer N-insertions than the roughly 690-donor mean. Most of the CMV-associated TCR beta chains (in a later analysis) appeared to be HLA-restricted. Some highly shared sequence variants likely arose as a pipeline artifact. In an earlier analysis, productive rearrangement rates for most beta V segments clustered near 87% or 30%.

The PCR used 60 Vbeta and 13 Jbeta primers. Data came from immunoSEQ multiplex PCR; TCRdb stores just in-frame clones and leaves some out. This table lists under 100,000 clones. Per germline, CDR1 SGHRS and CDR2 YFSETQ. CDR3 length: 15 amino acids. The sequence was obtained from a man younger than 40 in good health and CMV-seronegative. This chain links TRBV5-1 with TRBJ2-5; TRBD1 matches 11 bases. The end of the DNA is better explained by TRBJ2-7, so the J call may be wrong. The sequenced sample consisted of PBMCs. The CDR3 DNA reads as TGCGCCAGCAGCTTCGCTGGACAGGGGGCTAGCGAGCAGTACTTC. Protein product: CASSFAGQGASEQYF.